A single sample is the source of the 14 T cell receptor beta chains below, sequenced in a study of shared clonotypes between healthy human individuals. Generated by immunoSEQ multiplex PCR, the TCRdb table keeps only in-frame clones and is missing some. The profile shows millions of clones, roughly 94% of them singletons. Sequenced: naive CD4+ T cells sorted from blood. Regarding subset: CD45RA+ positively selected. All receptors come from a young man in good health.

This clone was seen only once. The rearrangement uses TRBV7-9 and TRBJ2-1, with TRBD1 matching over 9 bases. CDR1 and CDR2 (germline): SEHNR, FQNEAQ (reference sequence). The V gene end was trimmed by 4 bases and the J gene end by 8 bases; junction bases not matched to a gene: 9. The length of the CDR3 is 15 residues. CDR3 bases: TGTGCCAGCAGCTCCGACCGGGACAGGGTCGATGAGCAGTTCTTC. Protein sequence: CASSSDRDRVDEQFF.

This clone was observed a single time. This sample also contains other DNA sequences that code for the same CDR3. The chain links TRBV7-9 to TRBJ2-3; the match to TRBD2 covers 13 bases. The CDR3 is 16 residues long. With 4 bases clipped from V and 0 bases from J, the junction kept 1 base outside the gene matches. Germline lookup yields CDR1 SEHNR and CDR2 FQNEAQ (reference sequence). CDR3 in DNA: TGTGCCAGCAGCTCGGGACTAGCGGGGAGCACAGATACGCAGTATTTT. It codes for CASSSGLAGSTDTQYF.

The chain links TRBV27 to TRBJ1-6; no firm D call. Germline CDR1 is MNHEY and CDR2 is SMNVEV (reference sequence). V lost 3 bases to trimming and J lost 7 bases, with 10 bases between them. The CDR3 runs 14 residues. CDR3 nucleotide sequence: TGTGCCAGCAGTTTCGGACTGAGGAATTCACCCCTCCACTTT. This gives the protein CASSFGLRNSPLHF.

This chain uses TRBV7-6 with TRBJ2-1; 12 nucleotides line up with TRBD2. V lost 5 bases, J lost 10 bases, and 9 bases stayed unmatched. Germline CDR1 and CDR2: SGHVS and FNYEAQ. The CDR3 consists of 15 residues. The CDR3 DNA follows: TGTGCCAGCAGCCCACTCGGGACTAGCGGGCGCGAGCAGTTCTTC. As protein: CASSPLGTSGREQFF.

The V and J genes are TRBV5-1 and TRBJ1-1; TRBD1 is a possible D gene (6 bases). From germline, CDR1 is SGHRS and CDR2 YFSETQ. V was clipped by 0 bases and J by 2 bases, with 14 bases between them. The CDR3 spans 16 residues. In DNA, the CDR3 is TGCGCCAGCAGCTTGGACCAGGGGCCGCCTAACACTGAAGCTTTCTTT. Its protein is CASSLDQGPPNTEAFF.

The table lists this clone with a count of one. Within the sample, other DNA sequences also encode this same CDR3. The chain uses TRBV30 and TRBJ2-3; D gene unclear. V shed 3 bases and J shed 6 bases, with 10 bases lying between them. This CDR3 has 12 amino acids. Germline CDR1 and CDR2: GTSNPN and SVGIG (reference sequence). The CDR3 is CAWSVLGDTQYF. Written as DNA, the CDR3 is TGTGCCTGGAGCGTTCTGGGGGATACGCAGTATTTT.

The chain recombines TRBV19 with TRBJ2-7, with no clear D. V was cut by 1 base and J by 4 bases, with 11 bases left in between. The CDR3 is made up of 14 amino acids. CDR1 and CDR2 (germline): LNHDA, SQIVND (reference sequence). The CDR3 DNA sequence: TGTGCCAGTAGTATAGCCGGCCCCTTTTACGAGCAGTACTTC. Its translation is CASSIAGPFYEQYF. Full variable domain (missing parts from reference TRBV19 and TRBJ2-7): DGGITQSPKYLFRKEGQNVTLSCEQNLNHDAMYWYRQDPGQGLRLIYYSQIVNDFQKGDIAEGYSVSREKKESFPLTVTSAQKNPTAFYLCASSIAGPFYEQYFGPGTRLTVT.

The rearrangement links TRBV6-5 to TRBJ2-7, with D perhaps matching TRBD1 (5 bases). In germline, CDR1 is MNHEY, CDR2 SVGAGI. V lost 5 bases, J lost 2 bases, and 13 bases lay in between. CDR3 length: 14 residues. CDR3 sequence: CASSQGGAPYEQYF. CDR3 nucleotides: TGTGCCAGCAGTCAAGGTGGGGCACCCTACGAGCAGTACTTC.

The chain uses TRBV29-1 and TRBJ1-3; no definite D call. The V and J ends lost 4 bases and 1 base respectively, with 8 bases between them. Germline-derived CDR1 and CDR2 are SQVTM and ANQGSEA. The CDR3 runs to 13 residues. CDR3 bases: TGCAGCGTTGGAGAGGGTTCTGGAAACACCATATATTTT. Protein sequence: CSVGEGSGNTIYF.

The chain links TRBV10-2 to TRBJ2-7, with D tentatively TRBD1 or TRBD2 (6 bases each). The CDR3 has 15 amino acids. CDR1 is WSHSY, CDR2 SAAADI, per germline. V lost 3 bases and J lost 0, with 12 bases in between. CDR3 in amino acids: CASSDRGPSSYEQYF. For the CDR3, the DNA is TGCGCCAGCAGTGACCGGGGGCCAAGCTCCTACGAGCAGTACTTC.

J is TRBJ1-5 and V is TRBV5-4; no clear D gene. From germline, CDR1 is SGHNT and CDR2 YYREEE (reference sequence). The CDR3 contains 15 residues. The V and J ends lost 4 bases and 0 bases respectively, with 11 bases between them. In nucleotides, the CDR3 is TGTGCCAGCAGCGTCAGCCCTTATAGCAATCAGCCCCAGCATTTT. Translating gives CASSVSPYSNQPQHF. Based on the CDR3 plus reference TRBV5-4 and TRBJ1-5, the full variable domain is ETGVTQSPTHLIKTRGQQVTLRCSSQSGHNTVSWYQQALGQGPQFIFQYYREEENGRGNFPPRFSGLQFPNYSSELNVNALELDDSALYLCASSVSPYSNQPQHFGDGTRLSIL.

This clone was detected only once. The V gene is TRBV11-2, the J gene TRBJ2-7; D not certain. The CDR3 is 13 residues long. The V gene's germline CDR1 is SGHAT and CDR2 FQNNGV. Trimming removed 5 bases at V and 0 bases at J, with 8 bases between. The CDR3 sequence: CASSRTFSYEQYF. The CDR3 nucleotides read TGTGCCAGCAGCCGGACCTTCTCCTACGAGCAGTACTTC.

V and J are TRBV12-1 and TRBJ1-2. TRBV12-1 is reported as a pseudogene. This CDR3 spans 13 amino acids. The CDR3 region has the DNA TGTGCCAGCAGCCACGTAGCCGACTATGGCTACACCTTC. Amino acid sequence: CASSHVADYGYTF.

This clone has just one count. V is TRBV30 and J is TRBJ2-3; TRBD1 matches at 10 bases. This CDR3 is 14 amino acids long. Unmatched junction bases numbered 4, after V lost 5 bases and J lost 2 bases. Per the germline V gene, CDR1 is GTSNPN and CDR2 is SVGIG (reference sequence). The CDR3 nucleotides read TGTGCCTGGGACAGGGGGCCGAACACAGATACGCAGTATTTT. Residues: CAWDRGPNTDTQYF.